This is a list of T cell receptor beta chains from one sample in a study of T-cell memory formation after mild COVID-19. Each CDR3 protein is one row after TCRdb ran MiXCR on the 5' RACE reads. The repertoire holds 450,000 to 700,000 distinct CDR3 sequences, under 20% seen once, with approximately 12% in the top ten. The sequenced sample was PBMCs or a T cell subset sorted from them (not recorded which). Source of these receptors: an adult woman who had mild COVID-19 (a few samples of this study predate the infection). Cell type and time point are not known. Each CDR3 is given without its conserved first and last residue. Size is omitted from some rows. Given values are once, few, many or a class for expanded clones.

abundance	v_gene	CDR3aa
few	TRBV24-1	ATSGPSGPYNEQF
-	TRBV9	ASSPEVDYHEQY
-	TRBV5-1	ASRRTGVIETQY
few	TRBV9	ASSVDLGPYEQY
few	TRBV20-1	SARDGASTDTQY
-	TRBV29-1	SVPGTGGAWTEAF
few	TRBV11-1	ASSPERAGPYEQY
few	TRBV19	ASSILAGAGELF
few	TRBV3-2	ASSQRLAGLNTGELF
few	TRBV7-9	ASSIVGAGEKLF
many	TRBV7-7	ASSLGGSGEQF
-	TRBV30	AGGRVNYGYT
-	TRBV6-5	ASSYSMTSGGETQY
-	TRBV15	ATNPAGEGTDTQY
few	TRBV19	ASSSGWFYEQY
-	TRBV5-6	ASSSGQGATFVYEQY
few	TRBV13	ASSLGGRGHNEQF
many	TRBV5-1	ASDLPTGELF
many	TRBV5-1	ASSSQGSNTEAF
-	TRBV6-2/TRBV6-3	ASSTVATRGTDTQY
few	TRBV6-5	ASSYSRYFTDTQY
-	TRBV3-1	ASSQDYGGAYNEQF
-	TRBV12-3/TRBV12-4	ASIEGSRHTLGNEQF
-	TRBV3-1	ASSRLTTGATSGAYNEQF
-	TRBV5-1	ASRETGAKNIQY
few	TRBV9	ASSVAVDHGYT
-	TRBV29-1	SVDSMGQGTVQY
few	TRBV23-1	ASSQSDQGSSSYEQY
many	TRBV20-1	SATDGRENQPQH
few	TRBV6-2/TRBV6-3	ASSALAGRDIQY
-	TRBV7-8	ASSPSRLGLQETQY